The 28 T cell receptor beta chains reported below all come from one sample, sequenced in a study of memory CD8 T cells in hepatitis C reinfection. As to time point: pre-reinfection, 55 to 20 weeks before reinfection detection. Sorted cells were sequenced directly ex vivo without any in vitro expansion. Here immunoSEQ multiplex PCR was the method, and the copy in TCRdb shows in-frame clones only, minus some. The table lists 50,000 or so clones, roughly 91% of them singletons, with around 1% in the top ten. Sequenced: naive CD8+ T cells sorted from blood. The receptors were gathered from a man between 18 and 29 years old with hepatitis C virus infection.

The chain uses TRBV5-4 and TRBJ2-5; TRBD2 aligns across 12 bases. This CDR3 is built from 16 residues. Trimming cost V 4 bases and J 1 base; bases outside gene matches: 5. The germline V gene encodes CDR1 SGHNT and CDR2 YYREEE (reference sequence). This CDR3 reads CASSPSGRAPQETQYF. CDR3 sequence (DNA): TGTGCCAGCAGCCCTAGCGGGAGGGCCCCCCAAGAGACCCAGTACTTC.

The V call is TRBV6-1, the J call TRBJ1-5; possibly TRBD1 for D (5 bases). CDR3 length: 14 residues. Germline values: CDR1 MNHNS, CDR2 SASEGT. Trimming pared 3 bases from V and 7 bases from J, leaving 13 bases between. Here the CDR3 DNA reads TGTGCCAGCAGTGACAGGAGGGGTGACCAGCCCCAGCATTTT. Residues: CASSDRRGDQPQHF.

This rearrangement joins TRBV6-5 to TRBJ2-1; D call uncertain. Trimming removed 2 bases at V and 1 base at J, with 6 bases between. Germline V gene data show CDR1 as MNHEY and CDR2 as SVGAGI. This CDR3 region has 14 residues. CDR3 in DNA: TGTGCCAGCAGTTACGCCGGTTCCTACAATGAGCAGTTCTTC. Its protein is CASSYAGSYNEQFF.

CDR3: CASSYSAGGGSPLHF. In DNA form, the CDR3 reads TGTGCCAGCAGTTACTCGGCAGGGGGAGGTTCACCCCTCCACTTT. The chain has TRBV6-5 and TRBJ1-6, with 7 positions matching TRBD1. Per germline, CDR1 MNHEY and CDR2 SVGAGI. The CDR3 consists of 15 residues. Unmatched junction bases numbered 5, after V lost 0 bases and J lost 9 bases.

The J gene is TRBJ1-2, the V gene TRBV5-6, with D hard to call. V lost 0 bases and J 1 base, leaving 13 bases between the germline ends. This CDR3 spans 16 amino acids. Germline CDR1 reads SGHDT; CDR2 reads YYEEEE. The CDR3 sequence is CASSLDVQEVNYGYTF. DNA for the CDR3: TGTGCCAGCAGCTTGGACGTACAAGAGGTTAACTATGGCTACACCTTC.

The rearrangement links TRBV4-1 to TRBJ1-5, with unresolved D. Trimming left V 0 bases short and J 5 bases short, with 8 bases between. Germline V gene lookup returns CDR1 MGHRA and CDR2 YSYEKL. CDR3 length: 14 residues. Here the CDR3 DNA reads TGCGCCAGCAGCCAAGAGGCCAGATATCAGCCCCAGCATTTT. It encodes CASSQEARYQPQHF.

The gene calls are TRBV9 and TRBJ2-5; 8 bases are a match to TRBD1. The CDR3 has 13 residues. Trimming at V came to 4 bases and at J to 5 bases, leaving 4 bases not matched to a gene. Germline values: CDR1 SGDLS, CDR2 YYNGEE. CDR3 coding DNA: TGTGCCAGCAGCCTGGACAGGGAGGAGACCCAGTACTTC. Translated, it gives CASSLDREETQYF.

This rearrangement joins TRBV6-1 to TRBJ2-7, with 8 bases lining up with TRBD2. Trimming removed 6 bases from V and 3 bases from J; junction bases left unmatched: 10. The CDR3 extends over 15 amino acids. The V gene's germline CDR1 is MNHNS and CDR2 SASEGT. The CDR3, as DNA: TGTGCCAGCAGCTCCGGGGGGGAGGAGAACTACGAGCAGTACTTC. Its protein is CASSSGGEENYEQYF.

Notes on this clone: One end of the junction varies from germline; a read error may be responsible. The J gene is TRBJ2-1, the V gene TRBV7-3; a possible D gene is TRBD2 (5 bases). The CDR3 covers 12 residues. CDR1 is SGHTA and CDR2 is FQGTGA in the germline V gene. The CDR3 nucleotides read TGTGCTAGCAGCTTAACGTCGGGAGAGCAGTTCTTC. Its protein is CASSLTSGEQFF.

The rearrangement uses TRBV29-1 and TRBJ2-3; TRBD2 matches at 10 bases. Trimming took 2 bases from V and 2 from J; bases not matched to a gene: 10. Looked up from germline, CDR1 is SQVTM and CDR2 is ANQGSEA. The CDR3 extends over 17 amino acids. CDR3 nucleotide sequence: TGCAGCGTTGAAAAACTAGCGGGACTCCCCTTCACAGATACGCAGTATTTT. Translation gives CSVEKLAGLPFTDTQYF.

The V call is TRBV6-5, the J call TRBJ2-7; maybe TRBD2 (6 bases). The CDR3 is 15 residues long. CDR1 is MNHEY and CDR2 is SVGAGI in the germline V gene. The V gene lost 0 bases and the J gene lost 0 bases, with 9 bases spanning the gap. CDR3 in DNA: TGTGCCAGCAGTTACTCTCTCGGGAGCTCCTACGAGCAGTACTTC. This translates into CASSYSLGSSYEQYF.

The V and J genes are TRBV25-1 and TRBJ1-2; D possibly corresponds to TRBD1 (6 bases). The germline gives CDR1 MGHDK, CDR2 SYGVNS. V gave up 4 bases and J gave up 4 bases, with 10 bases separating them. This CDR3 is 13 amino acids long. This CDR3 is CASSAGHPYGYTF. CDR3 bases: TGTGCCAGCAGTGCGGGACACCCCTATGGCTACACCTTC.

The chain has TRBV27 and TRBJ1-5; 9 bases are a match to TRBD1. J gave up 1 base and V 6 bases, and 4 bases lay outside the gene matches. The CDR3 contains 15 residues. Germline V lookup: CDR1 MNHEY, CDR2 SMNVEV (reference sequence). CDR3: CASRPGQGSNQPQHF. The CDR3 DNA is TGTGCCAGCAGACCCGGACAGGGGAGCAATCAGCCCCAGCATTTT.

The genes are TRBV13 and TRBJ2-7; the D is unclear. There are 12 residues in the CDR3. V lost 4 bases, J lost 3 bases, and 7 bases lay in between. Germline V gives CDR1 PRHDT, CDR2 FYEKMQ (reference sequence). The CDR3: CASSSHSYEQYV. CDR3 DNA sequence: TGTGCCAGCAGCTCCCACAGCTACGAGCAGTACGTC.

This clone came up a few times. The chain uses TRBV10-3 and TRBJ1-5; 7 nucleotides agree with TRBD1. Per germline, CDR1 ENHRY and CDR2 SYGVKD. The J segment lost 9 bases and the V segment lost 3 bases, leaving 11 bases of the junction unmatched. The CDR3 loop spans 15 amino acids. For the CDR3, the DNA is TGTGCCATCAGTGACCCCGACAGGGCAATTAGGCCCCAGCATTTT. Amino acids: CAISDPDRAIRPQHF.

The J gene is TRBJ2-3, the V gene TRBV7-8; TRBD1 matches 8 bases. Germline V CDR1 and CDR2: SGHVS, FQNEAQ. The CDR3 contains 15 residues. The ends lost 2 bases at V and 5 bases at J; junction bases unmatched: 6. The CDR3 region is CASSLPQGAGDTQYF. DNA for the CDR3: TGTGCCAGCAGCTTACCCCAGGGGGCTGGAGATACGCAGTATTTT.

The V gene is TRBV28, the J gene TRBJ2-5; 8 nucleotides agree with TRBD1. The better agreement between TRBJ2-7 and the DNA end casts doubt on the J call. Germline loops: CDR1 MDHEN, CDR2 SYDVKM. The CDR3 loop spans 16 amino acids. DNA for the CDR3: TGTGCCAGCAGTTTTAGGACAGGGCCCCGATCGTACGAGCAGTACTTC. Translation gives CASSFRTGPRSYEQYF.

V and J are TRBV9 and TRBJ2-3; 9 bases align to TRBD2. The J segment lost 5 bases and the V segment lost 2 bases, leaving 9 bases of the junction unmatched. Looked up from germline, CDR1 is SGDLS and CDR2 is YYNGEE. The CDR3 runs to 16 residues. The chain's CDR3 is CASSVGFAGGEDTQYF. The DNA of the CDR3 is TGTGCCAGCAGCGTTGGATTCGCGGGGGGGGAAGATACGCAGTATTTT. The complete variable domain, with remaining parts taken from reference TRBV9 and TRBJ2-3, reads DSGVTQTPKHLITATGQRVTLRCSPRSGDLSVYWYQQSLDQGLQFLIQYYNGEERAKGNILERFSAQQFPDLHSELNLSSLELGDSALYFCASSVGFAGGEDTQYFGPGTRLTVL.

The rearrangement joins TRBV4-1 to TRBJ1-2; D is undetermined. V lost 2 bases, J lost 1 base, and 11 bases lay in between. CDR3 length: 15 residues. Germline assignment: CDR1 MGHRA and CDR2 YSYEKL. CDR3 sequence: CASSQLLADNYGYTF. The CDR3 bases are TGCGCCAGCAGCCAACTACTGGCGGATAACTATGGCTACACCTTC.

This sequence joins TRBV11-2 and TRBJ2-7; D is perhaps TRBD2 (6 bases). The germline CDR1 and CDR2 sequences are SGHAT and FQNNGV. Trimming removed 5 bases at V and 5 bases at J, with 16 bases between. The CDR3 is 14 residues long. The CDR3 sequence is CASSLNTPGDEQYV. DNA of the CDR3: TGTGCCAGCAGCCTTAACACCCCGGGGGACGAGCAGTACGTC.

This chain uses TRBV9 with TRBJ2-3; D might be TRBD2 (7 bases). Trimming stripped 0 bases from V and 4 bases from J, with 15 bases between. The CDR3 runs to 16 residues. CDR1 and CDR2 from the germline V gene are SGDLS and YYNGEE. CDR3 loop: CASSVDSGGPADTQYF. DNA for the CDR3: TGTGCCAGCAGCGTAGACTCCGGGGGGCCCGCAGATACGCAGTATTTT.

This chain links TRBV28 with TRBJ2-3; TRBD2 aligns across 9 bases. This CDR3 contains 15 residues. Losses at the gene ends were 6 bases for V and 4 bases for J; bases not matched to a gene: 8. Germline-derived CDR1 and CDR2 are MDHEN and SYDVKM. The CDR3 sequence is CASSPAAGGADTQYF. The CDR3 DNA reads as TGTGCCAGCAGCCCCGCCGCGGGAGGGGCAGATACGCAGTATTTT.

The gene calls are TRBV25-1 and TRBJ2-2; 12 nucleotides line up with TRBD2. The CDR3 length is 18 residues. V shed 8 bases and J 5 bases; nucleotides not matched to a gene: 15. The germline gives CDR1 MGHDK, CDR2 SYGVNS. The CDR3 reads CASLNPSTSGGVTGELFF. The CDR3 nucleotides read TGTGCCAGCCTAAATCCCTCGACTAGCGGGGGAGTTACCGGGGAGCTGTTTTTT.

The rearrangement uses TRBV7-9 and TRBJ1-1, with 7 nucleotides matching TRBD1. V trimming: 8 bases; J trimming: 0 bases; junction bases outside the gene matches: 9. The CDR3 contains 15 residues. The germline V gene encodes CDR1 SEHNR and CDR2 FQNEAQ (reference sequence). The CDR3 sequence: CASADRDGLNTEAFF. The CDR3 coding sequence is TGTGCCAGCGCAGACAGGGACGGATTGAACACTGAAGCTTTCTTT.

The chain uses TRBV7-2 and TRBJ2-5; TRBD1 aligns across 8 bases. Germline trimming cut 5 bases from V and 2 bases from J; bases unmatched to any gene: 4. Germline V CDR1 and CDR2: SGHTA, FQGNSA. This CDR3 spans 14 amino acids. CDR3 bases: TGTGCCAGCAGCCTCGGACAGGGTCAAGAGACCCAGTACTTC. Residues: CASSLGQGQETQYF.

The V gene is TRBV4-3, the J gene TRBJ1-3; D unclear. Trimming removed 4 bases at V and 0 bases at J, with 13 bases between. The CDR3 is 16 residues long. Germline CDR1 is LGHNA and CDR2 is YSLEER. CDR3 amino acids: CASSPTEEFSGNTIYF. The CDR3 bases are TGCGCCAGCAGCCCAACAGAAGAGTTCTCTGGAAACACCATATATTTT.

This chain links TRBV9 with TRBJ1-2; weak D call: TRBD1 (6 bases). V lost 0 bases to trimming and J lost 3 bases, with 12 bases between them. CDR1 and CDR2 (germline): SGDLS, YYNGEE. The CDR3 runs 15 residues. In DNA form, the CDR3 reads TGTGCCAGCAGCGTAGAAGCAGGGGATTACTATGGCTACACCTTC. It translates to CASSVEAGDYYGYTF.

V usage is TRBV9 and J usage is TRBJ2-1, with TRBD2 matching over 9 bases. This CDR3 spans 15 amino acids. The J segment lost 5 bases and the V segment lost 3 bases, leaving 6 bases of the junction unmatched. Germline V gene sequence: CDR1 SGDLS, CDR2 YYNGEE. The CDR3 nucleotides read TGTGCCAGCAGCGCAACTAGCGGGCCGAACAATGAGCAGTTCTTC. It is translated as CASSATSGPNNEQFF. Together with reference TRBV9 and TRBJ2-1, the CDR3 gives the full variable domain: DSGVTQTPKHLITATGQRVTLRCSPRSGDLSVYWYQQSLDQGLQFLIQYYNGEERAKGNILERFSAQQFPDLHSELNLSSLELGDSALYFCASSATSGPNNEQFFGPGTRLTVL.